This section outlines one T cell receptor (beta chain) sequence together with its context. V was cut by 6 bases and J by 3 bases, with 9 bases left in between. The V gene's germline CDR1 is SEHNR and CDR2 FQNEAQ (reference sequence). CDR3 length: 13 residues. This sample stems from a study of blood T cell repertoires in COVID-19. Study background: Acute and convalescent COVID-19 specimens originated in the United States, Italy and Spain. PBMCs, B-cell-depleted T cells, or T cells were the source of the cDNA or gDNA that made up the material.

The authors' processing: Reference gene primer amplification in the assay estimated nucleated cell counts. Sequencing was performed with immunoSEQ multiplex PCR; in TCRdb, only in-frame clones are kept and a portion is missing. The V and J calls and clone size were taken over from that table, and D and trimming were inferred from the DNA. The table lists 200,000 to 300,000 clones, approximately 89% of them singletons. Cohort allocation depended upon clinical history that participants reported. The V call is TRBV7-9, the J call TRBJ1-3, with a weak D call TRBD1 (5 bases). The sequencing sample was made of PBMCs or T cells enriched from blood (not recorded which). The clonotype was recovered from a woman in her thirties or forties with acute COVID-19. The CDR3 DNA is TGTGCCAGCAGTCAGGGCGGTGGAAACACCATATATTTT. As protein: CASSQGGGNTIYF. The full variable domain, completed using reference TRBV7-9 and TRBJ1-3, is DTGVSQNPRHKITKRGQNVTFRCDPISEHNRLYWYRQTLGQGPEFLTYFQNEAQLEKSRLLSDRFSAERPKGSFSTLEIQRTEQGDSAMYLCASSQGGGNTIYFGEGSWLTVV.